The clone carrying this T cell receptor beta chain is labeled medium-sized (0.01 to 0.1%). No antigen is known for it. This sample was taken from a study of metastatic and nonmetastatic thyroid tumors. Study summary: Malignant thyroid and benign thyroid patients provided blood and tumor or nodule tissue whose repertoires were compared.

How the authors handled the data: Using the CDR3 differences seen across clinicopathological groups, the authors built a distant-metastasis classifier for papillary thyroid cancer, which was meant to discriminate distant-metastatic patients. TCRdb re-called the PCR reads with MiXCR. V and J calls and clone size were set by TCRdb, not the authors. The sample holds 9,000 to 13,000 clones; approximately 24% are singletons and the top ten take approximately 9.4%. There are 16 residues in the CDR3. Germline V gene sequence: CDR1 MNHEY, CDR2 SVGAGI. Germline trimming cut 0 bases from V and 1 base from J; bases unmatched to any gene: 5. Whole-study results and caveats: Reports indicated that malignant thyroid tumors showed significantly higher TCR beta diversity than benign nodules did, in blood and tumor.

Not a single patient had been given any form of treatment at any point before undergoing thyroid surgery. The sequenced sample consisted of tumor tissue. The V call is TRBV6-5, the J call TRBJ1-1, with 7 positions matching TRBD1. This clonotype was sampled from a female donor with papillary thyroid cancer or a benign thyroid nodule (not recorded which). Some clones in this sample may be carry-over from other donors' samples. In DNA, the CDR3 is TGTGCCAGCAGTTACTCCAACAGGGGTTGGAACACTGAAGCTTTCTTT. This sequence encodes CASSYSNRGWNTEAFF.